This T cell receptor beta chain was identified during a study of cytomegalovirus exposure and HLA in healthy donors. Regarding the study as a whole: Rare TCR sequences dominated, though some public TCRs recurred in many donors. High sensitivity and specificity were reportedly achieved when the classifier diagnosed cytomegalovirus status. TCR beta chains numbering some 150 were designated cytomegalovirus-associated.

TCRdb's table, derived via immunoSEQ multiplex PCR, lists solely in-frame clones and lacks some. The sample comprises about 65,000 clones, approximately 93% of which are singletons, and about 4.2% rests with the top ten. This clone was picked up a small number of times. Its specificity is not known. Among the 120 subjects of the validation cohort, separate from the roughly 670-subject first cohort, were the donors. The CDR3 covers 13 residues. Trimming took 4 bases from V and 4 from J, leaving 10 bases between them. Looked up from germline, CDR1 is SGHNT and CDR2 is YENEEA. V usage is TRBV11-3 and J usage is TRBJ1-2; no firm D call. Source material: PBMCs. The receptor was isolated from a man younger than 30 in good health and CMV-seropositive. CDR3 in DNA: TGTGCCAGCAGCTCATGGAGCGGCTATGGCTACACCTTC. This sequence encodes CASSSWSGYGYTF.